One sample yielded the 29 T cell receptor beta chains listed below, sequenced in a study of blood T cell repertoires in COVID-19. Produced via immunoSEQ multiplex PCR; TCRdb's table is partial and in-frame only. The sample carries 210,000 or so clones, around 80% recorded once. Sequenced sample: peripheral blood. The receptors were gathered from an elderly woman with active or convalescent COVID-19.

The rearrangement joins TRBV12-5 to TRBJ1-2, with D perhaps TRBD1 (6 bases). CDR3 length: 14 amino acids. V shed 1 base and J shed 7 bases, with 13 bases lying between them. Germline V gives CDR1 LGHNT, CDR2 FRNRAP. CDR3 amino acids: CASGLDRVVGGYTF. The CDR3 nucleotides read TGTGCTAGTGGTTTGGACAGGGTGGTAGGTGGCTACACCTTC.

This sequence joins TRBV27 and TRBJ2-2; 13 bases fit TRBD2. CDR3 length equals 16 residues. The V gene end was trimmed by 6 bases and the J gene end by 8 bases; junction bases not matched to a gene: 9. Germline V gene lookup returns CDR1 MNHEY and CDR2 SMNVEV (reference sequence). CDR3: CASRSWTSGSLGELFF. The CDR3, as DNA: TGTGCCAGCAGGTCCTGGACTAGCGGGAGTTTAGGGGAGCTGTTTTTT.

J is TRBJ2-2 and V is TRBV2; 8 bases match TRBD2. The germline CDR1 and CDR2 sequences are SNHLY and FYNNEI. V lost 7 bases to trimming and J lost 7 bases; unmatched junction nucleotides: 11. The CDR3 is made up of 15 amino acids. CDR3: CASTKAGATGGELFF. CDR3 DNA: TGTGCCAGCACTAAAGCGGGGGCAACGGGCGGGGAGCTGTTTTTT.

The V and J genes are TRBV4-2 and TRBJ1-2; D is possibly TRBD1 (6 bases). The germline gives CDR1 LGHNA, CDR2 YNFKEQ. The CDR3 covers 14 residues. V dropped 4 bases and J dropped 4 bases, with 13 bases sitting between them. The CDR3 sequence is CASSPRQARYGYTF. In DNA form, the CDR3 reads TGTGCCAGCAGCCCCCGACAGGCTCGCTATGGCTACACCTTC.

This clone occurred a few times. CDR3 amino acids: CASSVGGSSPLHF. The CDR3 bases are TGTGCCAGCAGCGTAGGCGGTAGTTCACCCCTCCACTTT. The V gene is TRBV9, the J gene TRBJ1-6; D gene unclear. V was cut by 0 bases and J by 9 bases, with 7 bases left in between. Germline assignment: CDR1 SGDLS and CDR2 YYNGEE. CDR3 length: 13 residues.

The genes are TRBV28 and TRBJ2-1; D possibly corresponds to TRBD2 (5 bases). The CDR3 runs to 16 residues. V lost 2 bases, J lost 4 bases, and 15 bases lay in between. CDR1 is MDHEN, CDR2 SYDVKM, per germline. CDR3 sequence reads: CASSLRGSAGYNEQFF. CDR3 coding DNA: TGTGCCAGCAGTTTACGAGGGTCTGCCGGATACAATGAGCAGTTCTTC.

A word on this clone: This same CDR3 is encoded by further DNA sequences in the sample. The V and J genes are TRBV7-3 and TRBJ2-7; 9 nucleotides align to TRBD2. The ends lost 3 bases at V and 2 bases at J; junction bases unmatched: 5. CDR3 length: 15 amino acids. Germline V lookup: CDR1 SGHTA, CDR2 FQGTGA. CDR3 sequence (DNA): TGTGCCAGCAGCTTGGGGCTAGCGGGACCCTACGAGCAGTACTTC. As protein: CASSLGLAGPYEQYF.

V is TRBV2 and J is TRBJ2-7; 8 bases align to TRBD1. With 7 bases clipped from V and 3 bases from J, the junction kept 8 bases outside the gene matches. The germline CDR1 and CDR2 sequences are SNHLY and FYNNEI. This CDR3 is 14 amino acids long. CDR3 in amino acids: CASTRDRWNYEQYF. For the CDR3, the DNA is TGTGCCAGCACCCGGGACAGGTGGAACTACGAGCAGTACTTC.

This clone was observed a handful of times. This rearrangement joins TRBV29-1 to TRBJ2-2, with D uncertain. V was shortened by 5 bases and J by 4 bases, with 17 bases between the two germline ends. Germline V gene data show CDR1 as SQVTM and CDR2 as ANQGSEA. CDR3 size: 15 residues. CDR3 residues: CSVFWATALTGELFF. CDR3 DNA sequence: TGCAGCGTTTTTTGGGCAACGGCCCTCACCGGGGAGCTGTTTTTT.

The chain uses TRBV5-5 and TRBJ2-7; D may be TRBD1 (6 bases). This CDR3 is 18 amino acids long. V was clipped by 3 bases and J by 0 bases, with 22 bases between them. Looked up from germline, CDR1 is SGHKS and CDR2 is YYEKEE (reference sequence). The DNA for the CDR3 is TGTGCCAGCAGCTCAACGATGTCTTTTCGGACAGTCTCCTACGAGCAGTACTTC. This translates into CASSSTMSFRTVSYEQYF.

The rearrangement joins TRBV30 to TRBJ2-1; 9 bases are a match to TRBD1. The CDR3 extends over 15 amino acids. Germline V gene data show CDR1 as GTSNPN and CDR2 as SVGIG (reference sequence). Unmatched junction bases numbered 4, after V lost 2 bases and J lost 2 bases. The CDR3 sequence is CAWSPGQGPYNEQFF. The CDR3 nucleotides read TGTGCCTGGAGTCCGGGACAGGGACCCTACAATGAGCAGTTCTTC.

The genes are TRBV6-5 and TRBJ1-3; maybe TRBD1 (6 bases). Germline CDR1 MNHEY, CDR2 SVGAGI. The CDR3 runs to 13 residues. V dropped 10 bases and J dropped 3 bases, with 13 bases sitting between them. The CDR3 sequence is CATRGGSGNTIYF. In nucleotides, the CDR3 is TGTGCCACCAGGGGAGGGAGTGGAAACACCATATATTTT.

This clone was detected once. This chain connects TRBV7-6 to TRBJ1-1; 8 positions match TRBD1. The CDR3 is 16 amino acids. Per germline, CDR1 SGHVS and CDR2 FNYEAQ. Trimming cost V 4 bases and J 0 bases; bases outside gene matches: 7. The CDR3 sequence: CASSSGQGIVNTEAFF. The CDR3 nucleotides are TGTGCCAGCAGCTCAGGACAGGGTATAGTGAACACTGAAGCTTTCTTT.

The chain joins TRBV27 to TRBJ2-7; possible D gene TRBD2, 7 bases. The CDR3 is 15 amino acids. Deletions cut 6 bases from V and 0 bases from J, with 15 bases between. Germline CDR1 reads MNHEY; CDR2 reads SMNVEV (reference sequence). CDR3 coding DNA: TGTGCCAGCAGCCAGGGGAGGGAGAGCTCCTACGAGCAGTACTTC. The encoded protein is CASSQGRESSYEQYF.

This sequence joins TRBV5-1 and TRBJ2-2; 10 bases are shared with TRBD2. Losses at the gene ends were 4 bases for V and 2 bases for J; bases not matched to a gene: 5. The germline gives CDR1 SGHRS, CDR2 YFSETQ. The CDR3 is made up of 16 amino acids. CDR3: CASSIGLAVNTGELFF. The CDR3 coding sequence is TGCGCCAGCAGCATAGGACTAGCGGTTAACACCGGGGAGCTGTTTTTT.

The J gene is TRBJ2-7, the V gene TRBV9; 7 bases are a match to TRBD2. Looked up from germline, CDR1 is SGDLS and CDR2 is YYNGEE. The CDR3 extends over 15 amino acids. V trimming: 0 bases; J trimming: 3 bases; junction bases outside the gene matches: 6. CDR3 loop: CASSVVSAGLYEQYF. Here the CDR3 DNA reads TGTGCCAGCAGCGTAGTATCAGCGGGGCTCTACGAGCAGTACTTC.

The V gene is TRBV6-5, the J gene TRBJ1-5; the match to TRBD1 covers 7 bases. The CDR3 totals 14 residues. The germline V gene has CDR1 MNHEY and CDR2 SVGAGI. After removal of 5 bases from V and 5 bases from J, the junction contained 6 bases not matched to a gene. CDR3 amino acids: CASSRQGGDQPQHF. The DNA for the CDR3 is TGTGCCAGCAGTCGCCAGGGGGGAGATCAGCCCCAGCATTTT.

This clone was observed once. This sequence joins TRBV19 and TRBJ1-1; 9 bases match TRBD1. Germline CDR1 is LNHDA and CDR2 is SQIVND (reference sequence). This CDR3 region has 16 residues. J was trimmed by 10 bases and V by 6 bases; bases with no gene match: 18. For the CDR3, the DNA is TGTGCCAGTAGCAGATCCGGGACAGGGACTGGAATAGGAGCTTTCTTT. Amino acids: CASSRSGTGTGIGAFF.

Here the CDR3 reads CASSPDGGTGELFF. The CDR3 DNA sequence: TGCGCCAGCAGCCCGGACGGGGGGACCGGGGAGCTGTTTTTT. The chain joins TRBV5-1 to TRBJ2-2, with TRBD2 identical over 7 bases. Germline V gene data show CDR1 as SGHRS and CDR2 as YFSETQ. The junction had 5 bases not matched to a gene; V was cut back by 4 bases and J by 5 bases. The CDR3 spans 14 residues.

This clone showed up just once. The J gene is TRBJ2-3, the V gene TRBV4-2; 14 bases line up with TRBD2. Germline CDR1 reads LGHNA; CDR2 reads YNFKEQ. After removal of 4 bases from V and 5 bases from J, the junction contained 5 bases not matched to a gene. CDR3 size: 16 residues. The CDR3 region is CASSPRLAGGQDTQYF. CDR3 DNA sequence: TGTGCCAGCAGCCCGCGACTAGCGGGAGGGCAAGATACGCAGTATTTT.

This clone appeared once. The CDR3 loop reads CASSLPGQGLNTQYF. CDR3 bases: TGTGCCAGCAGCTTACCGGGACAGGGATTGAATACGCAGTATTTT. The V and J genes are TRBV7-9 and TRBJ2-3; 9 nucleotides align to TRBD1. V shed 2 bases, J shed 7 bases, and the junction held 7 bases outside the gene matches. The CDR3 totals 15 residues. Germline CDR1 reads SEHNR; CDR2 reads FQNEAQ (reference sequence). Looking up the rest from reference TRBV7-9 and TRBJ2-3 gives the full variable domain: DTGVSQNPRHKITKRGQNVTFRCDPISEHNRLYWYRQTLGQGPEFLTYFQNEAQLEKSRLLSDRFSAERPKGSFSTLEIQRTEQGDSAMYLCASSLPGQGLNTQYFGPGTRLTVL.

This chain uses TRBV2 with TRBJ2-3, with D maybe TRBD2 (5 bases). The germline CDR1 and CDR2 sequences are SNHLY and FYNNEI. The CDR3 spans 16 residues. V was trimmed by 6 bases and J by 0 bases, leaving 16 bases between them. As DNA, the CDR3 is TGTGCCAGCAGCCCCCGGGCGGGTAAGAGCACAGATACGCAGTATTTT. Protein product: CASSPRAGKSTDTQYF.

J is TRBJ2-5 and V is TRBV19; tentatively, D is TRBD2 (6 bases). V was pared by 5 bases and J by 5 bases, with 12 bases between. Germline values: CDR1 LNHDA, CDR2 SQIVND (reference sequence). The CDR3 length is 13 residues. CDR3 sequence (DNA): TGTGCCAGTAGTCCCGGGAGACAGGAGACCCAGTACTTC. It specifies CASSPGRQETQYF.

The chain uses TRBV7-2 and TRBJ2-5; 8 bases are a match to TRBD1. The CDR3 loop spans 14 amino acids. From germline, CDR1 is SGHTA and CDR2 FQGNSA. V shed 5 bases and J 6 bases; nucleotides not matched to a gene: 8. This CDR3 reads CASSPRQGAQTQYF. The CDR3 coding sequence is TGTGCCAGCAGCCCACGTCAGGGGGCGCAGACCCAGTACTTC.

In this sample, this clone turned up once. The CDR3 DNA sequence: TGCGCCAGCAGCTTGGCCGGGCAGGGGGCATACGAGCAGTACTTC. The encoded protein is CASSLAGQGAYEQYF. The chain links TRBV5-1 to TRBJ2-7, with TRBD1 identical over 8 bases. Trimming took 0 bases from V and 4 from J; bases not matched to a gene: 6. CDR3 length: 15 amino acids. Germline loops: CDR1 SGHRS, CDR2 YFSETQ.

The chain combines TRBV9 with TRBJ2-3; TRBD2 aligns across 7 bases. This CDR3 contains 16 residues. Germline CDR1 and CDR2: SGDLS and YYNGEE. Trimming cost V 0 bases and J 5 bases; bases outside gene matches: 9. In DNA, the CDR3 is TGTGCCAGCAGCGTAGAAGGAGCGGGACTTGGAGATACGCAGTATTTT. Protein product: CASSVEGAGLGDTQYF. Supplemented by reference TRBV9 and TRBJ2-3, the full variable domain reads DSGVTQTPKHLITATGQRVTLRCSPRSGDLSVYWYQQSLDQGLQFLIQYYNGEERAKGNILERFSAQQFPDLHSELNLSSLELGDSALYFCASSVEGAGLGDTQYFGPGTRLTVL.

This clone was recorded once. V is TRBV19 and J is TRBJ2-5; weak D call: TRBD1 (6 bases). The CDR3 length is 15 residues. V lost 3 bases, J lost 4 bases, and 15 bases lay in between. CDR1 LNHDA and CDR2 SQIVND come from the germline V gene (reference sequence). The CDR3 region is CASSIPGEPTETQYF. As DNA, the CDR3 is TGTGCCAGTAGTATCCCAGGGGAACCTACAGAGACCCAGTACTTC.

This clone was found once. The chain uses TRBV5-8 and TRBJ1-2; the match to TRBD1 covers 8 bases. The V and J ends lost 4 bases and 4 bases, in that order; junction bases with no gene match: 9. CDR3 length equals 15 residues. Germline loops: CDR1 SGHTS, CDR2 YDEGEE. In DNA, the CDR3 is TGTGCCAGCAGCCAGAAATACAGGGGGATCTATGGCTACACCTTC. Its translation is CASSQKYRGIYGYTF.

This sequence joins TRBV30 and TRBJ1-2; 7 nucleotides match TRBD1. Germline V lookup: CDR1 GTSNPN, CDR2 SVGIG (reference sequence). V lost 0 bases, J lost 4 bases, and 8 bases stayed unmatched. The CDR3 consists of 15 residues. This chain's CDR3 is CAWSVGTAISYGYTF. As DNA, the CDR3 is TGTGCCTGGAGTGTCGGGACAGCGATCAGCTATGGCTACACCTTC.